Below, 8 T cell receptor beta chains from the same sample are listed, as sequenced in a study of blood T cell repertoires in COVID-19. Using immunoSEQ multiplex PCR, the repertoire was profiled, and TCRdb retains in-frame clones only, with some absent. This table holds fewer than 350,000 clones, approximately 91% found once. The sequencing input was PBMCs or T cells enriched from blood (not recorded which). All receptors derive from a woman aged 40 to 50 with acute COVID-19.

V and J are TRBV6-2 or TRBV6-3 and TRBJ2-2; 9 nucleotides agree with TRBD2. The junction had 6 bases not matched to a gene; V was cut back by 2 bases and J by 5 bases. This CDR3 contains 16 residues. Germline-derived CDR1 and CDR2 are MNHEY and SVGEGT. The CDR3 region is CASSYIPLAGTGELFF. For the CDR3, the DNA is TGTGCCAGCAGTTACATTCCCCTAGCGGGGACCGGGGAGCTGTTTTTT.

The chain uses TRBV2 and TRBJ2-6; TRBD1 matches 9 bases. Per germline, CDR1 SNHLY and CDR2 FYNNEI. The CDR3 spans 16 residues. Unmatched junction bases numbered 4, after V lost 6 bases and J lost 1 base. The CDR3 bases are TGTGCCAGCAGGGACAGGGGACGTTCTGGGGCCAACGTCCTGACTTTC. Translation gives CASRDRGRSGANVLTF.

The gene calls are TRBV7-9 and TRBJ1-2; D is unclear. V lost 0 bases to trimming and J lost 3 bases, with 11 bases between them. This CDR3 comprises 15 residues. Germline CDR1 reads SEHNR; CDR2 reads FQNEAQ (reference sequence). CDR3: CASSLARRTDYGYTF. In DNA, the CDR3 is TGTGCCAGCAGCTTAGCGCGAAGGACTGACTATGGCTACACCTTC.

The rearrangement joins TRBV20-1 to TRBJ2-5; TRBD2 is a possible D gene (5 bases). V was pared by 1 base and J by 7 bases, with 7 bases between. The CDR3 spans 11 residues. Germline CDR1 is DFQATT and CDR2 is SNEGSKA (reference sequence). In nucleotides, the CDR3 is TGCAGTGCTAGAGGTGCGGGGACCCAGTACTTC. This sequence encodes CSARGAGTQYF.

The sample holds one count of this clone. The junction shows a germline mismatch at one end, possibly a read error. The rearrangement links TRBV5-1 to TRBJ1-2; possible D gene TRBD1, 5 bases. The CDR3 runs 15 residues. The germline V gene encodes CDR1 SGHRS and CDR2 YFSETQ. The DNA of the CDR3 is TGCGCCAGCCGCTTGACGACAGAAGCTAACTATGGCTACACCTTC. Translation: CASRLTTEANYGYTF.

The genes are TRBV7-3 and TRBJ2-1; 12 bases are a match to TRBD2. V gave up 5 bases and J gave up 6 bases; unmatched junction bases: 5. The V gene's germline CDR1 is SGHTA and CDR2 FQGTGA. This CDR3 has 15 amino acids. The chain's CDR3 is CASSLGLAGINEQFF. For the CDR3, the DNA is TGTGCCAGCAGCCTAGGACTAGCGGGGATCAATGAGCAGTTCTTC.

The genes are TRBV4-1 and TRBJ2-5; the match to TRBD2 covers 8 bases. This CDR3 is built from 16 residues. V gave up 1 base and J gave up 3 bases; unmatched junction bases: 7. Germline CDR1 is MGHRA and CDR2 is YSYEKL. For the CDR3, the DNA is TGCGCCAGCAGCCAAGCCCAGGGACTAGTCAAAGAGACCCAGTACTTC. Its translation is CASSQAQGLVKETQYF.

The chain carries TRBV19 and TRBJ1-5; maybe TRBD1 (5 bases). CDR3 length equals 15 residues. The V end lost 9 bases, the J end lost 0 bases, and 15 bases lay between the germline ends. Germline V gene sequence: CDR1 LNHDA, CDR2 SQIVND (reference sequence). The CDR3 loop reads CASSQTAYSNQPQHF. In DNA, the CDR3 is TGTGCCAGCTCTCAGACAGCGTATAGCAATCAGCCCCAGCATTTT.